The present entry profiles one TCR beta chain with its context. Its cognate antigen is unknown. This sample is part of a study of T cell responses to AZD1222 COVID-19 vaccine. Points from the study as a whole: When two AZD1222 doses had been given, Spike-specific TCR breadth and depth rose. Vaccine-associated CD4 TCRs spanned spike, dominant at 160-218 and 743-854. Clonal diversity may have been underestimated, and the donors were mostly white British, with more females than males. Researchers took repertoire samples only after the peak T cell response had come.

Germline loops: CDR1 SNHLY, CDR2 FYNNEI. The V end lost 6 bases, the J end lost 1 base, and 10 bases lay between the germline ends. CDR3 length equals 13 residues. TCRdb's table, derived via immunoSEQ multiplex PCR, lists solely in-frame clones and lacks some. The data show roughly 120,000 clones, roughly 87% seen once. Material: peripheral blood, obtained on day 0 of AZD1222 vaccination. The rearrangement links TRBV2 to TRBJ2-7; D unresolved. The clonotype was recovered from an adult in good health. The CDR3 reads CASRVPSSYEQYF. The DNA of the CDR3 is TGTGCCAGCAGGGTCCCAAGTTCCTACGAGCAGTACTTC.